Listed below are T cell receptor beta chains from one sample, sequenced in a study of cytomegalovirus exposure and HLA in healthy donors. Clones were read by immunoSEQ multiplex PCR, and TCRdb kept only the in-frame ones, dropping some. The top ten clones hold about 10% of a sample with tens of thousands of clones, approximately 85% of them seen once. The material sequenced was PBMCs. The receptors come from a female donor in good health and CMV-seronegative. CDR3s include the opening cysteine and the closing phenylalanine or tryptophan. The D gene is left open where the match is weak. Part of the rows lack a size; the others show once, few, many or a class for expanded clones.

size | J | D | V | DNA | CDR3
NA | TRBJ2-7 | NA | TRBV4-1 | TGCGCCAGCAGCCCAAGACTAATTGCCCAATACGAGCAGTACTTC | CASSPRLIAQYEQYF
NA | TRBJ1-4 | NA | TRBV7-8 | TGTGCCAGCAGCTTAGGGGGGAGGGGAGCTAATGAAAAACTGTTTTTT | CASSLGGRGANEKLFF
few | TRBJ2-1 | TRBD2 | TRBV6-6 | TGTGCCAGCAGTTTAATCAGCGGGAGGAATGAGCAGTTCTTC | CASSLISGRNEQFF
NA | TRBJ2-1 | TRBD1 | TRBV7-2 | TGTGCCAGCAGCTTCCGGGACAGGGCTTTTATCAATGAGCAGTTCTTC | CASSFRDRAFINEQFF
NA | TRBJ1-1 | NA | TRBV20-1 | TGCGGTGGACAGATGAACACTGAAGCTTTCTTT | CGGQMNTEAFF
NA | TRBJ2-1 | TRBD2 | TRBV5-1 | TGCGCCAGCAGCCGGGAGGGCCATGAGCAGTTCTTC | CASSREGHEQFF
NA | TRBJ2-3 | TRBD1 | TRBV27 | TGTGCCAGCACCCTAGGGACAGGACGCACAGATACGCAGTATTTT | CASTLGTGRTDTQYF
NA | TRBJ2-1 | NA | TRBV5-1 | TGCGCCAGCAGCTTAGTCTCGTGGGCAGGCTCCTACAATGAGCAGTTCTTC | CASSLVSWAGSYNEQFF
NA | TRBJ2-5 | NA | TRBV10-1 | TGCGCCAGCAGTGAGTCCCAGGGAGAGACCCAGTACTTC | CASSESQGETQYF
once | TRBJ2-5 | TRBD2 | TRBV6-1 | TGTGCCAGCAGTGAATTAGGGAGTAGCGGGATTTCGAGGACCCAGTACTTC | CASSELGSSGISRTQYF
NA | TRBJ2-3 | NA | TRBV29-1 | TGCAGCGTTGCCCCTAGCACAGATACGCAGTATTTT | CSVAPSTDTQYF
NA | TRBJ2-7 | TRBD2 | TRBV5-6 | TGTGCCAGCAGCTTGGCGTTTGCGGGGGTACTCTACGAGCAGTACTTC | CASSLAFAGVLYEQYF
NA | TRBJ2-7 | NA | TRBV4-1 | TGCGCCAGCAGCCAAGATCGCCCGGCAGGGATTCCCTACGAGCAGTACTTC | CASSQDRPAGIPYEQYF
NA | TRBJ1-2 | NA | TRBV10-2 | TGCGCCAGCCTACGCCCCGGGGACACAGACTATGGCTACACCTTC | CASLRPGDTDYGYTF
once | TRBJ2-5 | NA | TRBV7-2 | TGTGCCAGCAGCTTAGTGGGCCGAGAGCAGTACTTC | CASSLVGREQYF
NA | TRBJ2-3 | NA | TRBV7-8 | TGTGCCAGCAGAATCTCAGGGGCAGATACGCAGTATTTT | CASRISGADTQYF
NA | TRBJ2-7 | NA | TRBV4-1 | TGCGCCAGCAGCCGAGACAACGAGCAGTACTTC | CASSRDNEQYF
NA | TRBJ1-2 | NA | TRBV4-2 | TGTGCCAGCAGCCAAGAAGTCGCAGGGATCGGCTACGGCTACACCTTC | CASSQEVAGIGYGYTF
NA | TRBJ1-2 | NA | TRBV27 | TGTGCCAGCAGTAAACACGACATCCAGATGTACACCTTC | CASSKHDIQMYTF
once | TRBJ2-3 | TRBD2 | TRBV30 | TGTGCCTGGAGTTCCGGGACTAGCGGCGCTGGAGATACGCAGTATTTT | CAWSSGTSGAGDTQYF
NA | TRBJ2-7 | TRBD2 | TRBV10-3 | TGTGCCATCAGCGATTCCGGGACTAGCTCCGACGAGCAGTACTTT | CAISDSGTSSDEQYF
few | TRBJ2-2 | NA | TRBV5-4 | TGTGCCAGCAGCTTTGGCTCCGGGGAGCTGTTTTTT | CASSFGSGELFF
NA | TRBJ2-7 | TRBD1 | TRBV9 | TGTGCCAGCAGCGTAGGGCCGGACAGGGCCTACGAGCAGTACTTC | CASSVGPDRAYEQYF
NA | TRBJ2-3 | TRBD1 | TRBV4-2 | TGTGCCAGCAGCTTAGCGGACAGGGGGCTTGAGACAGATACGCAGTATTTT | CASSLADRGLETDTQYF
NA | TRBJ2-7 | TRBD1 | TRBV7-6 | TGTGCCAGCAGCTCCACCGGGACAGGAGCCTACGAGCAGTACTTC | CASSSTGTGAYEQYF
NA | TRBJ1-1 | NA | TRBV7-9 | TGTTCCAGCAGCTTAGCGTTCGGGAACACTGAAGCTTTCTTT | CSSSLAFGNTEAFF
NA | TRBJ1-5 | NA | TRBV19 | TGTGCCAGTAGTACTTACAGGATACAGCCCCAGCATTTT | CASSTYRIQPQHF
NA | TRBJ2-5 | NA | TRBV4-2 | TGTGCCAGCAGCCAGACAGTACAAGAGACCCAGTACTTC | CASSQTVQETQYF
NA | TRBJ2-3 | NA | TRBV7-2 | TGTGCCTCAAGGCGGACTCCGACAAACACAGATACGCAGTATTTT | CASRRTPTNTDTQYF
few | TRBJ2-7 | TRBD2 | TRBV9 | TGTGCCAGCAGCGCCCCCGAGGGGAGCGGGAGTATCGACGAGCAGTACTTC | CASSAPEGSGSIDEQYF
NA | TRBJ2-1 | TRBD2 | TRBV9 | TGTGCCAGCAGCGGCTCCAGCGGGGGGGCGTCCTACAATGAGCAGTTCTTC | CASSGSSGGASYNEQFF
NA | TRBJ1-5 | NA | TRBV18 | TGTGCCAGCTCACCAGGGGGCGGCAATCAGCCCCAGCATTTT | CASSPGGGNQPQHF
NA | TRBJ1-2 | NA | TRBV4-2 | TGTGCCAGCAGCCAAGGGTATGACTCCGACTACACCTTC | CASSQGYDSDYTF
NA | TRBJ2-2 | TRBD2 | TRBV2 | TGTGCCAGCAGTGAAGCTTGGCCGATCCACCCCAAGACTAGCCTGAACACCGGGGAGCTGTTTTTT | CASSEAWPIHPKTSLNTGELFF
NA | TRBJ2-5 | NA | TRBV28 | TGTGCCAGCAGTGGCTCGAGGACATATGGGACCCAGTACTTC | CASSGSRTYGTQYF
NA | TRBJ2-1 | TRBD2 | TRBV19 | TGTGCCAGTAGTATACCCCGGACTAGCGGGACCCACAATGAGCAGTTCTTC | CASSIPRTSGTHNEQFF